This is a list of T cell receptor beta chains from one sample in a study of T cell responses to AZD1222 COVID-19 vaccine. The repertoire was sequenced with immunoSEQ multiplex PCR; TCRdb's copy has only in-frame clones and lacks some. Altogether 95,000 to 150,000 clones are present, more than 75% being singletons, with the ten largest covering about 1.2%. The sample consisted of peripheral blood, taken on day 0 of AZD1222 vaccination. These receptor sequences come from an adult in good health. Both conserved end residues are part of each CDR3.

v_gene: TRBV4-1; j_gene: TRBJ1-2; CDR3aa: CASSQEWGHYGYTF
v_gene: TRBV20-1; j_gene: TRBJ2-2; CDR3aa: CSASPVRAANTGELFF
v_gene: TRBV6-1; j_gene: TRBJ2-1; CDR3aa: CASSEASLGGGEQFF
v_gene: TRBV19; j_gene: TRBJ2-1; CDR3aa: CASSDRIKSSYNEQFF
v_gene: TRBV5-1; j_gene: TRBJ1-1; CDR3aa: CASSLGQGVTEAFF
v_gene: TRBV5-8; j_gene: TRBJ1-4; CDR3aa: CASSLVHQTEKLFF
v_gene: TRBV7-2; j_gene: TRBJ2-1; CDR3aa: CASSLVWGDNEQFF
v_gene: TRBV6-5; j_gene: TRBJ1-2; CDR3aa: CASRQHQGLDGYTF
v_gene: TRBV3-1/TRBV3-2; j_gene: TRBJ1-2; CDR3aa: CASRLSGGYGYTF
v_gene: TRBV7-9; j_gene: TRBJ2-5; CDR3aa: CASSKNREETQYF
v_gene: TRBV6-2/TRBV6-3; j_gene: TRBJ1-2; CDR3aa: CASSSPTGVNGYTF
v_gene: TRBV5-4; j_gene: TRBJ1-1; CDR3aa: CASSLEAGGRNTEAFF
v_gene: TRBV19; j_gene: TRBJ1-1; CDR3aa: CASRYAGVRTEAFF
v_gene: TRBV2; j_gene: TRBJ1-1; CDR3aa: CASRAGRENTEAFF
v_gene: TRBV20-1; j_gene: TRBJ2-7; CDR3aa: CSASPSYEQYF
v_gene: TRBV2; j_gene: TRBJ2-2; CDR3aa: CASSEAGNTNTGELFF
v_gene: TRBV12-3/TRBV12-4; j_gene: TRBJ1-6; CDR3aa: CASQAGASPLHF
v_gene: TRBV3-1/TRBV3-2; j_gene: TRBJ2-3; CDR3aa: CASSAPGQGAHTQYF
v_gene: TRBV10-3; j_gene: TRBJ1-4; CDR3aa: CAISDSVNEKLFF
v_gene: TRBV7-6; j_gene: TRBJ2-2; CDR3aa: CASFDRARSGELFF
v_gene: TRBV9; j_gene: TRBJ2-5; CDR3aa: CASSGDWGTQYF
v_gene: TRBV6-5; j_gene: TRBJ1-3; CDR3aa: CASGISGNTIYF
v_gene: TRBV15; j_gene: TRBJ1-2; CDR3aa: CATSRPTGNGYTF
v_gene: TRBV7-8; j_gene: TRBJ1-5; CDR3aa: CASSFSDRGRQPQHF
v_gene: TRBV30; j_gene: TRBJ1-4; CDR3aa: CAWSIREKLFF
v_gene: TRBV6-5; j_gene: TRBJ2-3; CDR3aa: CASSQTRTSGGSQYF
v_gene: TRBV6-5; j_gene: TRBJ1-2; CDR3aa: CASSYTGFDTNYGYTF
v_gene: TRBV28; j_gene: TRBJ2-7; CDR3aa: CASNPAWGTDEQYF
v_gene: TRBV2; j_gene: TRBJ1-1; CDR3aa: CASSVNSRVEAFF
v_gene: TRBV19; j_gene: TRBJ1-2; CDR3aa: CASSIWGGDYGYTF
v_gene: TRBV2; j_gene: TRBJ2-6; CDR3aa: CASRGGSGANVLTF
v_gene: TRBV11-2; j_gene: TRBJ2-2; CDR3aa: CASSLDPGGGSGGVGELFF
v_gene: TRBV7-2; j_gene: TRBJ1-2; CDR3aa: CASSSGTGDNGYTF
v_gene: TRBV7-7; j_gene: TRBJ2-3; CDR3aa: CASSLGTSMADTQYF
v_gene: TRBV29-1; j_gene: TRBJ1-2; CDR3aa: CSVGQGAGGYSTF
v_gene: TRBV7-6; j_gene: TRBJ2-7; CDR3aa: CASSPGQGALYEQYF
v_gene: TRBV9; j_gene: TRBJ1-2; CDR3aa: CASSFGTGRALNYGYTF
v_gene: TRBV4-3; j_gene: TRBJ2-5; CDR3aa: CASSQDPSQETQYF
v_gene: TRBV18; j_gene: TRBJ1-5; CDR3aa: CASSPGNNQPQHF
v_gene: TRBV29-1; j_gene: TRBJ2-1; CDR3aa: CSVEGLYNEQFF
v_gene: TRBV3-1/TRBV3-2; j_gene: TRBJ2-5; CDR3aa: CASSQVGFGENQETQYF
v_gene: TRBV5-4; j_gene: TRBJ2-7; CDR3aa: CASSLVFGGGNEQYF
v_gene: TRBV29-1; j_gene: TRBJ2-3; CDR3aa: CSVRGGLSTDTQYF
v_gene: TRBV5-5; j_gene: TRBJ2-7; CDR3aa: CASSFRDRGFYEQYF
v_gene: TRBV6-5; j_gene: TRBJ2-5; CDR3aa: CASRSGETQYF
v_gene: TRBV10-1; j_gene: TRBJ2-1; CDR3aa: CANPGPTLSSYNEQFF
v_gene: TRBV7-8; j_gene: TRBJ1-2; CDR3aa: CASSPGTAPIHGYTF
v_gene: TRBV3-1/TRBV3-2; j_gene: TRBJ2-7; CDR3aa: CASSQRTSAYEQYF
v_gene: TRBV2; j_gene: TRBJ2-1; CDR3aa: CASAEYNEQFF
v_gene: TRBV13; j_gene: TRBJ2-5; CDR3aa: CASSFGTRQETQYF
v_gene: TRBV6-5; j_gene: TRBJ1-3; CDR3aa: CASSYSNGGNTIYF
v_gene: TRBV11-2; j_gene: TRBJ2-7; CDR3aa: CASSFGTGAYEQYF
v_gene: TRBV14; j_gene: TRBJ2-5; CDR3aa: CASSQDAGFHRRKQETQYF
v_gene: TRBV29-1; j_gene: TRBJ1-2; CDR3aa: CSVPDPYGYTF
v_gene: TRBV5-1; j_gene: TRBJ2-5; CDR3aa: CASSPASGGLGETQYF
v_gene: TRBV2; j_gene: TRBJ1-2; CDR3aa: CASTRDWGALNYGYTF